The clone carrying this TCR beta chain was detected a few times. From germline, CDR1 is LGHNT and CDR2 FRNRAP. CDR3 length: 15 residues. J lost 7 bases, V lost 4 bases, and 7 bases had no gene match. The data belong to a study of blood T cell repertoires in COVID-19. Background on the study: Whether acute or convalescent, the COVID-19 samples came from the United States, Italy and Spain.

Under the authors' procedure: The assay estimated nucleated cells by amplifying reference gene primers. Sequenced by immunoSEQ multiplex PCR; TCRdb stores in-frame clones only, minus some. The V and J calls and the clone size are those of that table, but D and trimming were determined from the DNA. Of 150,000 to 200,000 clones detected, about 88% appear once; the ten largest clones hold about 7%. This clonotype was obtained from an elderly woman in a cohort sampled during active or convalescent COVID-19. The sample taken for sequencing was peripheral blood. J is TRBJ1-6 and V is TRBV12-5; 7 nucleotides agree with TRBD1. Here the CDR3 reads CASGSDRVRNSPLHF. DNA of the CDR3: TGTGCTAGTGGTTCCGACAGGGTACGGAATTCACCCCTCCACTTT. Full variable domain (missing parts from reference TRBV12-5 and TRBJ1-6): DARVTQTPRHKVTEMGQEVTMRCQPILGHNTVFWYRQTMMQGLELLAYFRNRAPLDDSGMPKDRFSAEMPDATLATLKIQPSEPRDSAVYFCASGSDRVRNSPLHFGNGTRLTVT.